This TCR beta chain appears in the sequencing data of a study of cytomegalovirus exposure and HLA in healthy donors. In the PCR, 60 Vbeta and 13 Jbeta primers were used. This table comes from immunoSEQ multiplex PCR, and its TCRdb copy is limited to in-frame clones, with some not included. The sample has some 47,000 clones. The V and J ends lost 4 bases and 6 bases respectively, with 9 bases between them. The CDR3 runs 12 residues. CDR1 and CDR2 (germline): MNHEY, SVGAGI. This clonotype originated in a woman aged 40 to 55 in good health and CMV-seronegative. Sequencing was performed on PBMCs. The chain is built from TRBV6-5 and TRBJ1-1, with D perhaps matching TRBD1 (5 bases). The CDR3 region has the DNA TGTGCCAGCAGTTCAGGGTGGGCTGAAGCTTTCTTT. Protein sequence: CASSSGWAEAFF.